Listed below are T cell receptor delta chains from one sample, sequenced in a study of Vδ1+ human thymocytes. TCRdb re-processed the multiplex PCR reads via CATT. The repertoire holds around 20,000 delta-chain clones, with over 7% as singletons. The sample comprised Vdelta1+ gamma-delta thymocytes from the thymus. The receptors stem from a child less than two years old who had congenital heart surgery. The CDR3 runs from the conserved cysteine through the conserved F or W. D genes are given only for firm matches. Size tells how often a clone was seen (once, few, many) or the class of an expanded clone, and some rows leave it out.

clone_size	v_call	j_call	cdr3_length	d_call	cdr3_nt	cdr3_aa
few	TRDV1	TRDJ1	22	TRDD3	TGTGCTCTTGGGGAACTTACCCCCGGCCTTCCTGGGGGATACGCAGGAACCGATAAACTCATCTTT	CALGELTPGLPGGYAGTDKLIF
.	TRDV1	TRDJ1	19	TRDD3	TGTGCTCTTGGGGAGCCCCCTGGGTTTACTGGGGGGTACACCGATAAACTCATCTTT	CALGEPPGFTGGYTDKLIF
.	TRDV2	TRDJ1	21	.	TGTGCCTGTGACACCTCGACCCCACCACTGAGACCACCCTTCTACACCGATAAACTCATCTTT	CACDTSTPPLRPPFYTDKLIF
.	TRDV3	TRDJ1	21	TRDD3	TGTGCCTTCCTCGTTTTCTGGGGGTTCCCCTCTCCCGCGGCGGGATCCGATAAACTCATCTTT	CAFLVFWGFPSPAAGSDKLIF
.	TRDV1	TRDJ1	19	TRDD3	TGTGCTCTTGGGGCGATGCTACTGGGGGATCCCCTCAACACCGATAAACTCATCTTT	CALGAMLLGDPLNTDKLIF
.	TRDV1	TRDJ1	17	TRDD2	TGTGCTCTTGGGGACGGCCTTCCTCCGACCCCGAGGAGTAAACTCATCTTT	CALGDGLPPTPRSKLIF
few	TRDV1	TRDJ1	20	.	TGTGCTCTTGGGGAACTCCCCTCCTACCGTCGGCTGGGGGGCCCCGGAGGACTCATCTTT	CALGELPSYRRLGGPGGLIF
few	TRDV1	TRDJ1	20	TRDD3	TGTGCTCTTGGGGAACCTCTTCCGCGTCACTGGGGGCTCTACACCGATAAACTCATCTTT	CALGEPLPRHWGLYTDKLIF
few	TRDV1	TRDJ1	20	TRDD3	TGTGCTCTTGGGGAAGAATCTGGTGCCTACTGGGGGATAGGAACCGATAAACTCATCTTT	CALGEESGAYWGIGTDKLIF
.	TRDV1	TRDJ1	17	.	TGTGCTCTTGGGGGACATTTCCCCTCCGATTCCACCGATAAACTCATCTTT	CALGGHFPSDSTDKLIF
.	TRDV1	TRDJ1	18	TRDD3	TGTGCTCTTGGGGAACAGTCCCTACTGGGGGCCTTAACCGATAAACTCATCTTT	CALGEQSLLGALTDKLIF
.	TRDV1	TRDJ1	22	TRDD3	TGTGCTCTTGGAACCCGTATCAATTCATACTGGGGGATCGAAAAGTACACCGATAAACTCATCTTT	CALGTRINSYWGIEKYTDKLIF
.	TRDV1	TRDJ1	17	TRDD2	TGTGCTCTTGGGGAATTAGGTCCGCTTCCTAAGACCGATAAACTCATCTTT	CALGELGPLPKTDKLIF
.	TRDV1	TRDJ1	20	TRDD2	TGTGCTCTTAGCGGCCTTCCTAAGTTCTCTGGGGATCCCCCCACCGATAAACTCATCTTT	CALSGLPKFSGDPPTDKLIF
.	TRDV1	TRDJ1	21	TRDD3	TGTGCTCTTGGGCAACCAACACTGGGACTACGGCTACTGGGGTACACCGATAAACTCATCTTT	CALGQPTLGLRLLGYTDKLIF
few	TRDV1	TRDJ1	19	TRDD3	TGTGCTCTTGGGGAACTTTCCCTCCTCGGGGGATCGGGTACCGATAAACTCATCTTT	CALGELSLLGGSGTDKLIF